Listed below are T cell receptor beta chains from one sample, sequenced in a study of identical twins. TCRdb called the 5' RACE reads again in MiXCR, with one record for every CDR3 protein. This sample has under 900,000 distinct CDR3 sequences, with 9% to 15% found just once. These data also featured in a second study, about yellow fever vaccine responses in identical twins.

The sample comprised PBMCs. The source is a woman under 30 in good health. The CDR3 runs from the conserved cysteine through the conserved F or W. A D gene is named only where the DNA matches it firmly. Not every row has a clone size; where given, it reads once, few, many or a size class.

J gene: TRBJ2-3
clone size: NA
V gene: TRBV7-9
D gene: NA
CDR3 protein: CASSLGPSYGGDTQYF
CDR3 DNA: TGTGCCAGCAGCTTGGGACCCTCCTACGGAGGAGATACGCAGTATTTT

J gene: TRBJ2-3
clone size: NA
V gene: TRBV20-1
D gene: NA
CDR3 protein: CSARENTDTQYF
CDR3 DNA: TGCAGTGCTAGAGAGAACACAGATACGCAGTATTTT

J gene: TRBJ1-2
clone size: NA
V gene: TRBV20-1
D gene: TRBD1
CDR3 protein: CSARDPGTGNYGYTF
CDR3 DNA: TGCAGTGCTAGAGACCCCGGGACAGGGAACTATGGCTACACCTTC

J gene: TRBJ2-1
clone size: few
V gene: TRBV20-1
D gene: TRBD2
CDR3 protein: CSASGSGGAANEQFF
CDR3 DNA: TGCAGTGCTAGTGGTAGCGGGGGGGCCGCAAATGAGCAGTTCTTC

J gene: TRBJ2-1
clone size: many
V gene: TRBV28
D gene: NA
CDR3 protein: CASSLLGYNEQFF
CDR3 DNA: TGTGCCAGCAGTTTGCTGGGCTACAATGAGCAGTTCTTC

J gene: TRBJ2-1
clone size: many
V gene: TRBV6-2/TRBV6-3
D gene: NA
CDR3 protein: CAHQGQSSNEQFF
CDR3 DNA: TGTGCCCACCAAGGACAGAGTAGCAATGAGCAGTTCTTC

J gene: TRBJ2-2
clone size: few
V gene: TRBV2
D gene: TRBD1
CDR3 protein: CASISEGRGRPTGELFF
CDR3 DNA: TGTGCCAGCATCTCCGAGGGCAGGGGGCGACCCACCGGGGAGCTGTTTTTT

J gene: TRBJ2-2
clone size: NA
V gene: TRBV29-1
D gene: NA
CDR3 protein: CSVVFQGKFTGELFF
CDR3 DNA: TGCAGCGTTGTTTTTCAGGGGAAATTTACCGGGGAGCTGTTTTTT

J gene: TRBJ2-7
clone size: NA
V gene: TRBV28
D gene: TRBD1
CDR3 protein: CASRRTGGTYEQYF
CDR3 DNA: TGTGCCAGCAGACGGACAGGGGGAACCTACGAGCAGTACTTC

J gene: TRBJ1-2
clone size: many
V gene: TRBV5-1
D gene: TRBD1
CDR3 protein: CASSFWDSLYGYTF
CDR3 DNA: TGCGCCAGCAGCTTTTGGGACAGCTTGTATGGCTACACCTTC

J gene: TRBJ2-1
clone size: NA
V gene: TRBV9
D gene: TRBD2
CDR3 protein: CASSVVSSGGDEQFF
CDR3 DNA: TGTGCCAGCAGCGTAGTTTCTAGCGGGGGGGATGAGCAGTTCTTC

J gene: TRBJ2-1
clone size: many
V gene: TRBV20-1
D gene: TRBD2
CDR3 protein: CSARESGREGLNEQFF
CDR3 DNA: TGCAGTGCTAGAGAAAGTGGGCGGGAGGGCTTGAATGAGCAGTTCTTC

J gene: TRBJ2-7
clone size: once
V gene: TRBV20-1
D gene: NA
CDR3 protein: CSASDRRSYEQYF
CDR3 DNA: TGCAGTGCTAGTGACCGCAGGTCCTACGAGCAGTACTTC

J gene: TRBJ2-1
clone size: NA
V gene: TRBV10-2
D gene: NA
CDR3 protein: CASTSLNEQFF
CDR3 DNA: TGCGCCAGCACTTCCCTAAATGAGCAGTTCTTC

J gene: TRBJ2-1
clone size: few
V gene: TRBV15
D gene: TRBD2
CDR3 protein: CATSQRRGEPHNEQFF
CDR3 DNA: TGTGCCACCAGTCAGAGACGGGGGGAGCCCCACAATGAGCAGTTCTTC

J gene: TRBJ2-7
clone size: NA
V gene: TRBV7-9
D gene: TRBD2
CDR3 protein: CASSPRVAGGGTYEQYF
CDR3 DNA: TGTGCCAGCAGTCCCAGGGTGGCGGGAGGAGGAACCTACGAGCAGTACTTC

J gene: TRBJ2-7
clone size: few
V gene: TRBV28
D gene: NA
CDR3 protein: CASRPRTGIPYEQYF
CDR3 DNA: TGTGCCAGCAGACCCCGGACTGGAATCCCCTACGAGCAGTACTTC

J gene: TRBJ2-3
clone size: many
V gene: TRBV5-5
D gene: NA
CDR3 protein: CASSPKADTQYF
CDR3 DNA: TGTGCCAGCAGCCCTAAAGCGGATACGCAGTATTTT

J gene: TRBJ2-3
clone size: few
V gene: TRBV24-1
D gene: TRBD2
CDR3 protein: CATSDLQGALAGSADTQYF
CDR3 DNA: TGTGCCACCAGTGATTTGCAAGGAGCACTAGCGGGGAGTGCAGATACGCAGTATTTT

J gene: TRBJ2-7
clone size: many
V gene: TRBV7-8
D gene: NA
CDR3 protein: CASSLSVSRAYEQYF
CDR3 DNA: TGTGCCAGCAGCTTATCAGTCTCCAGGGCCTACGAGCAGTACTTC

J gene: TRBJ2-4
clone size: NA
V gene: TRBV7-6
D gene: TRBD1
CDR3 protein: CASSLTRTGAKNIQYF
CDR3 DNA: TGTGCCAGCAGCTTAACCAGGACAGGAGCCAAAAACATTCAGTACTTC

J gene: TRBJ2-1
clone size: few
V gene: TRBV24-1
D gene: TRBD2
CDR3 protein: CATSDPVLAGGAGNEQFF
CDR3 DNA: TGTGCCACCAGTGACCCGGTCCTAGCGGGGGGGGCGGGGAATGAGCAGTTCTTC

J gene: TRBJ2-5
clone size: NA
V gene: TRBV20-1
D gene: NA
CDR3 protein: CSAIQRLSEETQYF
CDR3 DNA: TGCAGTGCCATTCAGAGGTTGTCCGAAGAGACCCAGTACTTC

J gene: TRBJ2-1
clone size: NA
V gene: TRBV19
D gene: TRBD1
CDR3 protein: CASIRTGSSYNEQFF
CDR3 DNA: TGTGCCAGTATTCGGACAGGGAGCTCCTACAATGAGCAGTTCTTC

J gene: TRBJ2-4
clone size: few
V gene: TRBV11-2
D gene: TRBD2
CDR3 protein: CASSPVLSGTLAKNIQYF
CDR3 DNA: TGTGCCAGCAGCCCCGTCCTTAGCGGGACCCTAGCCAAAAACATTCAGTACTTC

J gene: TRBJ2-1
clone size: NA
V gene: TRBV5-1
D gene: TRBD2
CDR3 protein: CASSLAGTSDEQFF
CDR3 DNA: TGCGCCAGCAGCTTAGCCGGGACTAGTGATGAGCAGTTCTTC

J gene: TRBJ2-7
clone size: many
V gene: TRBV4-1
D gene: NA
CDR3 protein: CASSQVHGRMWGEQYF
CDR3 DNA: TGCGCCAGCAGCCAGGTTCACGGACGTATGTGGGGTGAGCAGTACTTC

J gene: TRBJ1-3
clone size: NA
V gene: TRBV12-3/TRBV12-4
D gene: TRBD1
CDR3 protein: CASSFGQGVGNTIYF
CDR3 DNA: TGTGCCAGCAGTTTCGGACAGGGCGTCGGAAACACCATATATTTT

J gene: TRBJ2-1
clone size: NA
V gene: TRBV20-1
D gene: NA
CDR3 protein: CSASPREGPYNEQFF
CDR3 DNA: TGCAGTGCTAGCCCGCGGGAAGGTCCCTACAATGAGCAGTTCTTC

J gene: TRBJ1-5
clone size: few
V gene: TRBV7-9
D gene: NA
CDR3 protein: CASSLGAGTGQPQHF
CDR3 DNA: TGTGCCAGCAGCTTAGGGGCAGGCACGGGTCAGCCCCAGCATTTT

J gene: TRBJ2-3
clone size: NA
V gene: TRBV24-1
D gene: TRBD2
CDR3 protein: CATSGRAGGVDTQYF
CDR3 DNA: TGTGCCACCAGTGGTCGAGCGGGAGGAGTAGATACGCAGTATTTT

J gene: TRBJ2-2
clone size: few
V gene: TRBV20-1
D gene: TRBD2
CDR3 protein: CSARPTSIGGELFF
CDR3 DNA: TGCAGTGCTAGACCGACTAGCATTGGTGGGGAGCTGTTTTTT

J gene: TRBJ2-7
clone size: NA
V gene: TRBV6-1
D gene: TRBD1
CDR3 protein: CASRTSPGQGAYEQYF
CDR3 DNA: TGTGCCAGCAGAACTTCCCCGGGACAGGGGGCTTACGAGCAGTACTTC

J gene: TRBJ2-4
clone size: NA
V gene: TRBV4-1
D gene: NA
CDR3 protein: CASSQEGAPTGNIQYF
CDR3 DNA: TGCGCCAGCAGCCAAGAGGGGGCCCCGACGGGGAACATTCAGTACTTC

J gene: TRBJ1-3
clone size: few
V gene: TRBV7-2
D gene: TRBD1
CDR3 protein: CASSLVGTAGNTIYF
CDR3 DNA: TGTGCCAGCAGCTTAGTGGGGACAGCTGGAAACACCATATATTTT

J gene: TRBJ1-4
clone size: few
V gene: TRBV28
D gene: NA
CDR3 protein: CASSLFPGQGTNEKLFF
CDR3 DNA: TGTGCCAGCAGTTTATTTCCAGGGCAAGGAACTAATGAAAAACTGTTTTTT

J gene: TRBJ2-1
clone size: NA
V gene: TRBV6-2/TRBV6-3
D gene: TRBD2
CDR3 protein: CASSSGTSGRATEVF
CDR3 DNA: TGTGCCAGCAGTTCAGGGACTAGCGGGAGGGCCACTGAGGTCTTC

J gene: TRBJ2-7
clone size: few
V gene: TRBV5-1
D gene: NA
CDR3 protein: CASSLNRQFYEQYF
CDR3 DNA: TGCGCCAGCAGCCTGAATCGGCAGTTCTACGAGCAGTACTTC

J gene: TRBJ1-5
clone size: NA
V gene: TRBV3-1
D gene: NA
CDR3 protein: CASSQDPTGSQPQHF
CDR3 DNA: TGTGCCAGCAGCCAAGATCCGACGGGGAGTCAGCCCCAGCATTTT

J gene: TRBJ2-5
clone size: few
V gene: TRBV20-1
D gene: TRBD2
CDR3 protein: CSASGREETQYF
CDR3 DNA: TGCAGTGCTAGCGGGAGGGAGGAGACCCAGTACTTC

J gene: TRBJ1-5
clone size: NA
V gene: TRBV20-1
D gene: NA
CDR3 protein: CSVSPGNQPQHF
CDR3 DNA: TGCAGTGTATCCCCTGGCAATCAGCCCCAGCATTTT

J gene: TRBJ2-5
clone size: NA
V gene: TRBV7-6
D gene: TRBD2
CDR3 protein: CASSQGLGYRETQYF
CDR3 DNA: TGTGCCAGCAGCCAAGGACTAGGATACCGGGAGACCCAGTACTTC

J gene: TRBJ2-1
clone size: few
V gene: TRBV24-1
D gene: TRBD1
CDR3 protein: CATCRTGNGEQFF
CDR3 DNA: TGTGCCACTTGCCGGACAGGGAACGGTGAGCAGTTCTTC

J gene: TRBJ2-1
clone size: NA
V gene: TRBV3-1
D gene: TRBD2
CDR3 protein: CASSRRTSGSVGDNEQFF
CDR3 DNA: TGTGCCAGCAGCCGCCGGACTAGCGGGAGTGTGGGTGACAATGAGCAGTTCTTC

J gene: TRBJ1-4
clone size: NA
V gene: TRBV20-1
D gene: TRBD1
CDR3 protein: CSARGDRGSEKLFF
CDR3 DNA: TGCAGTGCTAGAGGGGACAGGGGGAGTGAAAAACTGTTTTTT

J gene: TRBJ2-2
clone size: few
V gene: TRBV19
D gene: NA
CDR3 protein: CASRGIYTGELFF
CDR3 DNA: TGTGCCAGTAGGGGGATTTACACCGGGGAGCTGTTTTTT

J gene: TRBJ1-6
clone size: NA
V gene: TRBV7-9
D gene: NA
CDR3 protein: CASSLQVPYSPLHF
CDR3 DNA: TGTGCCAGCAGCTTACAAGTCCCCTATTCACCCCTCCACTTT

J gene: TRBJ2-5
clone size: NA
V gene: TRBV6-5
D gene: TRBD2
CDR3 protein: CASSYSWEGETQYF
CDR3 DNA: TGTGCCAGCAGTTACTCGTGGGAGGGGGAGACCCAGTACTTC

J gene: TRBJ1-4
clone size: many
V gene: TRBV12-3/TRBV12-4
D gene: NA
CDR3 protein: CASSFRDSNEKLFF
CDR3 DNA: TGTGCCAGCAGTTTTCGAGACTCTAATGAAAAACTGTTTTTT

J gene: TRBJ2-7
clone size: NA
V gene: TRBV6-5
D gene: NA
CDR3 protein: CASSHRPLGEQYF
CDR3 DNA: TGTGCCAGCAGTCACAGGCCCCTCGGCGAGCAGTACTTC

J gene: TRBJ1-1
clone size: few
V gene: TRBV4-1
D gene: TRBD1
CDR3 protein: CASSQGQGWTEAFF
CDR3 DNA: TGCGCCAGCAGCCAAGGACAGGGGTGGACTGAAGCTTTCTTT

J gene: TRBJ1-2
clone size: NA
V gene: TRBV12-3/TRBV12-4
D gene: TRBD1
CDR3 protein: CASSPHAGGGGYTF
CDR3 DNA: TGTGCCAGCAGTCCCCACGCAGGGGGCGGGGGCTACACCTTC

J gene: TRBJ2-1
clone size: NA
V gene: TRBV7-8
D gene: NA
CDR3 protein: CASSPLEYTTYNEQFF
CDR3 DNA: TGTGCCAGCAGCCCCCTTGAGTATACAACCTACAATGAGCAGTTCTTC

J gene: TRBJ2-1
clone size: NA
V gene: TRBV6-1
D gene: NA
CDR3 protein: CASKAGGTNNEQFF
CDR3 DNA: TGTGCCAGCAAGGCAGGGGGGACCAACAATGAGCAGTTCTTC